The T cell receptor beta chain under discussion was sequenced for a study of CD8 T cells in Susac syndrome. Sequencing of TCR beta, carried out with a high-throughput approach, was applied to CD8+ and CD4+ T cells from the blood. The TEMRA cells underwent FACS enrichment, while the CD8+ and CD4+ T cells underwent negative isolation. Study results and limitations: As the study acknowledged, the number of individuals in its TCR sequencing and HLA analysis was relatively small.

With respect to this clonotype: Its antigen is still unknown.

RNA was extracted with the RNeasy kit, and a quantity of roughly 0.45 to 1 ug was reverse transcribed using random hexamers. Amplification of TCR beta CDR3 spanned 54 Vbeta and 13 Jbeta via immunoSEQ multiplex PCR. MiXCR was run by TCRdb on the immunoSEQ multiplex PCR reads, yielding one entry per CDR3 protein. The sample carries 330,000 or so distinct CDR3 sequences, 75% to 85% recorded once. The V gene lost 1 base and the J gene lost 5 bases, with 2 bases spanning the gap. CDR3 length equals 12 residues. Germline values: CDR1 LGHNA, CDR2 YSLEER. This receptor was identified in a human donor with multiple sclerosis. The chain couples TRBV4-3 to TRBJ2-2; no clear D gene. The sample comprised CD8+ T cells from PBMCs. CDR3 nucleotide sequence: TGCGCCAGCAGCCAAGCTACCGGGGAGCTGTTTTTT. Protein product: CASSQATGELFF.